This T cell receptor beta chain appears in the sequencing data of a study of early T cells in non-severe SARS-CoV-2 infection. Across the study: Bulk RNA taken from unsorted whole blood was sequenced, leaving chains unpaired.

Findings and limits, study-wide: Using VDJdb, the matching emphasized anti-spike CD8 responses while missing private and CD4 specificities.

This clonotype has a count of ten or more. Its cognate antigen is unknown. In the library, individual cDNA molecules carried attached unique molecular identifiers. TCRdb reanalysed the 5' RACE reads using MiXCR and keeps one entry per CDR3 protein. The sample gives 30,000 or so distinct CDR3 sequences, 6% to 7% of which show up once; under 3.5% is in the top ten. The specimen was whole blood. This clonotype was obtained from an adult who was a healthcare worker with PCR-confirmed SARS-CoV-2 infection or an uninfected control (not recorded which).

CDR3 protein: CASSSRDRVVSGANVLTF. CDR3 nucleotide sequence: TGTGCCAGCAGCTCCCGGGACAGGGTAGTGTCTGGGGCCAACGTCCTGACTTTC. The chain couples TRBV7-3 to TRBJ2-6; 9 positions agree with TRBD1. The germline V gene has CDR1 SGHTA and CDR2 FQGTGA. J lost 1 base, V lost 4 bases, and 8 bases had no gene match. The CDR3 has 18 residues.